This entry is about one T cell receptor beta chain. Its antigen specificity is not known. The sample holds no much larger clone one base away, and base qualities are not on file. This sample was included in a study of T cell changes during pregnancy in multiple sclerosis (dated by TCRdb to about 2019). The study in broad terms: The study examined how the T cell repertoire changed over the course of pregnancy in women with multiple sclerosis.

Receptors were amplified or captured by the immunoSEQ multiplex PCR assay. The clones in this table, taken by TCRdb from immuneACCESS, are in-frame only. Not every clone is retained; where verified, under half of the shortfall comes from an unresolved V gene, and the cause of the rest is unknown. This sample holds approximately 52,000 clones; around 92% were observed only once. The ten largest clones add up to under 0.3% of the sample. The CDR3 covers 16 residues, taking in both the cysteine and the phenylalanine. Only the CDR3 DNA stays, 48 bases, in frame from base 1. V has 5 bases trimmed and J has 0 bases trimmed; junction bases matching no gene number 6. As encoded in the germline V gene, CDR1 is KGHSH while CDR2 is LQKENI.

The receptor chain draws on TRBV18 and TRBJ2-2; TRBD2 lines up with 7 middle nucleotides. The sample here was CD4+ T cells from peripheral blood mononuclear cells, taken in the third trimester of pregnancy. This receptor was identified in a female donor with multiple sclerosis, enrolled in a pregnancy study. The CDR3 protein sequence reads: CASSTSSGANTGELFF. The bases are TGTGCCAGCTCAACCTCTAGCGGTGCGAACACCGGGGAGCTGTTTTTT. With the portions outside the CDR3 filled from the reference TRBV18 and TRBJ2-2 genes, the complete variable region becomes NAGVMQNPRHLVRRRGQEARLRCSPMKGHSHVYWYRQLPEEGLKFMVYLQKENIIDESGMPKERFSAEFPKEGPSILRIQQVVRGDSAAYFCASSTSSGANTGELFFGEGSRLTVL.